Described below is a single TCR beta chain sequence and its context. The data stem from a study of cytomegalovirus exposure and HLA in healthy donors. The CDR3 is 14 amino acids. Germline CDR1 is LNHDA and CDR2 is SQIVND (reference sequence). The J segment lost 10 bases and the V segment lost 5 bases, leaving 12 bases of the junction unmatched. Primers for the PCR totalled 60 Vbeta and 13 Jbeta. TCRdb keeps only in-frame clones here, not all; method: immunoSEQ multiplex PCR. The table shows under 200,000 clones, with 70% to 90% occurring only once. Source material: PBMCs. This receptor was obtained from a woman aged 45-65 years in good health and CMV-seronegative. This chain uses TRBV19 with TRBJ2-5; 8 bases match TRBD1. CDR3: CASSYQGALGDQYF. The CDR3 nucleotides read TGTGCCAGTAGTTACCAGGGGGCCCTCGGTGACCAGTACTTC.